The 19 T cell receptor beta chains presented below share a single source sample, sequenced in a study of T cells in localized non-small cell lung cancer. Clones were read by immunoSEQ multiplex PCR, and TCRdb kept only the in-frame ones, dropping some. Of fewer than 35,000 clones in the sample, roughly nine tenths were seen once. Sequences were derived from peripheral blood, sampled before any cancer treatment. These receptors all come from a female donor over 55 with stage I lung adenocarcinoma.

The V gene is TRBV30, the J gene TRBJ1-5; D is undetermined. This CDR3 is 9 amino acids long. Germline loops: CDR1 GTSNPN, CDR2 SVGIG (reference sequence). Deletions cut 5 bases from V and 10 bases from J, with 6 bases between. Here the CDR3 DNA reads TGTGCCTGGCATCGCCCCCAGCATTTT. It encodes CAWHRPQHF.

This chain links TRBV7-9 with TRBJ2-1, with a possible D match to TRBD2 (6 bases). Looked up from germline, CDR1 is SEHNR and CDR2 is FQNEAQ (reference sequence). The CDR3 length is 14 residues. The V gene lost 7 bases and the J gene lost 8 bases, with 18 bases spanning the gap. The CDR3 coding sequence is TGTGCCAGCACCCCTACGGGGGACCTGGATGAGCAGTTCTTC. It translates to CASTPTGDLDEQFF.

The chain uses TRBV10-3 and TRBJ2-7, with D perhaps TRBD1 or TRBD2 (6 bases each). The CDR3 is made up of 15 amino acids. Germline V gives CDR1 ENHRY, CDR2 SYGVKD. V dropped 4 bases and J dropped 5 bases, with 18 bases sitting between them. CDR3 loop: CAISAFGAGEDEQYF. DNA for the CDR3: TGTGCCATCAGTGCGTTCGGAGCAGGGGAGGACGAGCAGTACTTC.

The chain joins TRBV10-3 to TRBJ2-7, with 7 nucleotides matching TRBD1. V trimming: 10 bases; J trimming: 0 bases; junction bases outside the gene matches: 6. Germline V gene sequence: CDR1 ENHRY, CDR2 SYGVKD. CDR3 length: 13 amino acids. CDR3 region: CATPRDSSYEQYF. The CDR3 nucleotides are TGTGCCACCCCCCGGGACAGCTCCTACGAGCAGTACTTC.

The chain uses TRBV2 and TRBJ2-2; D not resolved. Germline values: CDR1 SNHLY, CDR2 FYNNEI. V shed 7 bases and J shed 7 bases, with 7 bases lying between them. The CDR3 has 11 amino acids. CDR3 sequence: CASNQGGELFF. The CDR3 coding sequence is TGTGCCAGCAATCAAGGCGGGGAGCTGTTTTTT.

The sample holds a few counts of this clone. The chain employs TRBV10-3 and TRBJ1-2; TRBD1 agrees at 9 bases. The trim removed 0 bases at V and 3 bases at J, leaving 2 bases unmatched. Germline lookup yields CDR1 ENHRY and CDR2 SYGVKD. The CDR3 is 15 residues long. Here the CDR3 reads CAISESTGGYYGYTF. CDR3 coding DNA: TGTGCCATCAGTGAGTCGACAGGGGGATACTATGGCTACACCTTC.

The chain links TRBV18 to TRBJ1-2; TRBD1 matches at 10 bases. Germline V CDR1 and CDR2: KGHSH, LQKENI. The ends lost 0 bases at V and 5 bases at J; junction bases unmatched: 15. The CDR3 is 19 amino acids. The CDR3 bases are TGTGCCAGCTCACCACCCAGTATAGGACGGACAGGGGGGACATATGGCTACACCTTC. It translates to CASSPPSIGRTGGTYGYTF.

This rearrangement joins TRBV5-1 to TRBJ2-3; D not certain. Germline V gene data show CDR1 as SGHRS and CDR2 as YFSETQ. Deletions cut 4 bases from V and 0 bases from J, with 3 bases between. This CDR3 is 12 amino acids long. In DNA, the CDR3 is TGCGCCAGCAGCCCTAGCACAGATACGCAGTATTTT. Translation gives CASSPSTDTQYF. The entire variable domain, with the rest obtained from reference TRBV5-1 and TRBJ2-3, is as follows: KAGVTQTPRYLIKTRGQQVTLSCSPISGHRSVSWYQQTPGQGLQFLFEYFSETQRNKGNFPGRFSGRQFSNSRSEMNVSTLELGDSALYLCASSPSTDTQYFGPGTRLTVL.

The V call is TRBV6-5, the J call TRBJ2-5; D unresolved. V gave up 9 bases and J gave up 5 bases, with 16 bases separating them. This CDR3 spans 13 amino acids. Germline assignment: CDR1 MNHEY and CDR2 SVGAGI. CDR3 in amino acids: CASIGPGRETQYF. Written as DNA, the CDR3 is TGTGCCAGTATCGGGCCCGGGCGGGAGACCCAGTACTTC.

This chain connects TRBV27 to TRBJ2-7, with 9 bases matching TRBD1. Germline-derived CDR1 and CDR2 are MNHEY and SMNVEV (reference sequence). The CDR3 extends over 15 amino acids. J gave up 4 bases and V 2 bases, and 6 bases lay outside the gene matches. The CDR3 nucleotides read TGTGCCAGCAGTTTACAGGGACAGGGTCCATACGAGCAGTACTTC. Amino acids: CASSLQGQGPYEQYF.

The chain uses TRBV18 and TRBJ2-1; possible D gene TRBD2, 5 bases. Germline V CDR1 and CDR2: KGHSH, LQKENI. This CDR3 is built from 15 residues. Trimming stripped 6 bases from V and 6 bases from J, with 18 bases between. The CDR3 bases are TGTGCCAGCTCCCCTGCCGGACTGGCTAGCAATGAGCAGTTCTTC. This encodes CASSPAGLASNEQFF.

The gene calls are TRBV29-1 and TRBJ2-1; 9 bases are a match to TRBD1. J gave up 3 bases and V 7 bases, and 4 bases lay outside the gene matches. The CDR3 totals 13 residues. Germline V gives CDR1 SQVTM, CDR2 ANQGSEA. The CDR3 DNA reads as TGCAGCGCGGGACAGGGCTTCTACAATGAGCAGTTCTTC. It encodes CSAGQGFYNEQFF.

This chain uses TRBV30 with TRBJ1-4, with D possibly being TRBD1 (5 bases). The germline gives CDR1 GTSNPN, CDR2 SVGIG (reference sequence). CDR3 size: 14 residues. V dropped 1 base and J dropped 8 bases, with 14 bases sitting between them. The CDR3 DNA sequence: TGTGCCTGGAGTGCTGCAGGGAAGGAAGAAAAACTGTTTTTT. Protein product: CAWSAAGKEEKLFF.

The V and J genes are TRBV9 and TRBJ2-5; D remains ambiguous. CDR1 and CDR2 from the germline V gene are SGDLS and YYNGEE. V lost 0 bases, J lost 4 bases, and 10 bases lay in between. The CDR3 spans 14 residues. The CDR3 is CASSVDPGRETQYF. The CDR3, as DNA: TGTGCCAGCAGCGTAGATCCAGGCAGAGAGACCCAGTACTTC.

This rearrangement joins TRBV19 to TRBJ2-5; D not resolved. The V end lost 2 bases, the J end lost 1 base, and 5 bases lay between the germline ends. This CDR3 is 13 amino acids long. Per the germline V gene, CDR1 is LNHDA and CDR2 is SQIVND (reference sequence). CDR3 amino acids: CASSINSQETQYF. In DNA, the CDR3 is TGTGCCAGTAGTATAAACAGCCAAGAGACCCAGTACTTC.

This sequence joins TRBV5-1 and TRBJ1-4, with D possibly TRBD1 on 5 matching bases. Germline CDR1 is SGHRS and CDR2 is YFSETQ. V lost 5 bases and J lost 3, with 11 bases in between. This CDR3 is built from 14 residues. CDR3 DNA sequence: TGCGCCAGCAGTCTAGGGACGGCTAATGAAAAACTGTTTTTT. This sequence encodes CASSLGTANEKLFF.

The gene calls are TRBV7-2 and TRBJ2-7, with 8 bases lining up with TRBD2. The germline V gene encodes CDR1 SGHTA and CDR2 FQGNSA. The CDR3 contains 16 residues. V shed 4 bases and J 6 bases; nucleotides not matched to a gene: 14. Here the CDR3 DNA reads TGTGCCAGCAGCTCGTATTCCGGGACTAGTTCACCCGAGCAGTACTTC. It yields the protein CASSSYSGTSSPEQYF.

This CDR3 reads CASTSSGTPLNTGELFF. The CDR3 bases are TGTGCCAGTACCTCCTCCGGGACCCCTCTTAACACCGGGGAGCTGTTTTTT. The chain uses TRBV19 and TRBJ2-2; D tentatively reads TRBD1 or TRBD2 (5 bases each). V was clipped by 7 bases and J by 2 bases, with 20 bases between them. This CDR3 comprises 17 residues. Germline-derived CDR1 and CDR2 are LNHDA and SQIVND (reference sequence).

The J gene is TRBJ2-2, the V gene TRBV18; D unresolved. The CDR3 has 18 amino acids. Trimming stripped 3 bases from V and 0 bases from J, with 17 bases between. Germline CDR1 is KGHSH and CDR2 is LQKENI. CDR3 nucleotide sequence: TGTGCCAGCTCACCTTTTGTAATAAGGGAATCGAACACCGGGGAGCTGTTTTTT. As protein: CASSPFVIRESNTGELFF.